This T cell receptor beta chain was sequenced in a study of glioma-infiltrating T cells. Study details: WHO grade II oligodendrogliomas or astrocytomas, plus non-recurrent WHO grade IV glioblastomas, were sampled. Glioma patients had dexamethasone for six or fewer days before surgery.

Notes on the study in general: Tissue-blood divergence was below expectation in non-neoplastic patients, above in gliomas.

Of note for this clonotype: What it recognizes is unknown. Possible read error: a much larger clone is one base away.

Using RNA template, CDR3s of TCR alpha and beta were amplified with iRepertoire arm-PCR. For one-step reverse transcription and amplification, roughly 95-450 ng of tissue mRNA or PBMC total RNA was used. TCRdb re-called the multiplex PCR reads with MiXCR, one entry per CDR3 protein. Among more than 300,000 distinct CDR3 sequences listed, 41% were seen once. The V gene's germline CDR1 is LNHNV and CDR2 YYDKDF (reference sequence). This CDR3 region has 13 residues. The sample taken for sequencing was glioma tissue, nonneoplastic brain tissue, or PBMCs (not recorded which). This clonotype originated in a human donor with low-grade glioma or glioblastoma, undergoing nonglioma brain surgery, or in good health (not recorded which). The gene calls are TRBV15 and TRBJ2-2; D is unresolved. The CDR3, as DNA: TGTGCCACCATCAGAGAATTTACCGGGGAGCTGTTTTTT. Protein product: CATIREFTGELFF.